The clone carrying this TCR beta chain appeared a few times. The data stem from a study of blood T cell repertoires in COVID-19. Study in general: PBMCs, B-cell-depleted T cells, or T cells were the source of the cDNA or gDNA that made up the material.

As originally analysed: Reference gene primer amplification gave nucleated cell count estimates. The repertoire was sequenced with immunoSEQ multiplex PCR; TCRdb's copy has only in-frame clones and lacks some. D and trimming were read from the DNA, whereas the V and J calls and clone size are those reported in that table. The repertoire holds roughly 110,000 clones, with 75% to 90% as singletons. The CDR3 is 12 amino acids. V shed 6 bases and J shed 3 bases, with 7 bases lying between them. Germline V gene lookup returns CDR1 MNHNY and CDR2 SVGAGI (reference sequence). The receptor was isolated from a woman in her sixties or seventies with acute or convalescent COVID-19. The specimen was peripheral blood. The chain links TRBV6-6 to TRBJ2-3; D is uncertain. The CDR3 nucleotides read TGTGCCAGCAGCTTCCCTACAGATACGCAGTATTTT. It codes for CASSFPTDTQYF.